This T cell receptor beta chain was sequenced in a study of Graves' ophthalmopathy and Graves' hyperthyroidism. Across the whole study: Stable hyperthyroidism was defined by absence of ophthalmopathy within 18 months of follow-up.

Aged 18 to 65, hyperthyroidism patients had new diagnoses of under 2 months' duration. Exclusion applied to patients with other autoimmune diseases, uncontrolled infections, pregnancy or lactation. The evidence that diagnosis relied on was clinical symptoms, serum thyroxine, TRAb, thyroid ultrasound and orbital computed tomography. This clonotype came up many times. Germline V gene lookup returns CDR1 SQVTM and CDR2 ANQGSEA. Deletions cut 6 bases from V and 2 bases from J, with 11 bases between. The CDR3 runs 12 residues. The TCR beta CDR3 regions underwent amplification from RNA transcripts. After a first-round RT-PCR with HTBI primers, a second-round multiplex PCR was run. TCRdb called the multiplex PCR reads again in MiXCR, with one record for every CDR3 protein. The sample holds around 1,000,000 distinct CDR3 sequences; about 40% are singletons and the top ten take approximately 10%.

V and J are TRBV29-1 and TRBJ2-7, with a tentative D call TRBD1 (6 bases). Sequenced input: peripheral blood or thyroid tissue (not recorded which). This clonotype was sampled from an adult man with Graves' hyperthyroidism. CDR3 loop: CSVAQGPYEQYF. The DNA for the CDR3 is TGCAGCGTCGCACAGGGTCCCTACGAGCAGTACTTC.